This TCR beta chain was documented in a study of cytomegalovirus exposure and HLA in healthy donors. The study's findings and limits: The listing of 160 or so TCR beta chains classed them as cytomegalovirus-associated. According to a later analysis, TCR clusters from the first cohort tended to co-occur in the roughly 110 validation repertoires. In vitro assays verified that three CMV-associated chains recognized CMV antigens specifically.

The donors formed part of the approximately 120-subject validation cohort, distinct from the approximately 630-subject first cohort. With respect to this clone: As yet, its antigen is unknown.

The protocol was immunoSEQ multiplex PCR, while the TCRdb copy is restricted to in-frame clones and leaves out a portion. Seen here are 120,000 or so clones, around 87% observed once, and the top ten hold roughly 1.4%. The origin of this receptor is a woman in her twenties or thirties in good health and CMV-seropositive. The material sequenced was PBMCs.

This CDR3 reads CASVRAGYSGNTIYF. As DNA, the CDR3 is TGCGCCAGCGTCAGGGCGGGGTACTCTGGAAACACCATATATTTT. This chain joins TRBV10-2 and TRBJ1-3; D may be TRBD1 (5 bases). The germline V and J ends were trimmed by 8 bases and 0 bases, with 14 bases remaining between them. CDR1 is WSHSY and CDR2 is SAAADI in the germline V gene. The CDR3 sequence is 15 residues long.